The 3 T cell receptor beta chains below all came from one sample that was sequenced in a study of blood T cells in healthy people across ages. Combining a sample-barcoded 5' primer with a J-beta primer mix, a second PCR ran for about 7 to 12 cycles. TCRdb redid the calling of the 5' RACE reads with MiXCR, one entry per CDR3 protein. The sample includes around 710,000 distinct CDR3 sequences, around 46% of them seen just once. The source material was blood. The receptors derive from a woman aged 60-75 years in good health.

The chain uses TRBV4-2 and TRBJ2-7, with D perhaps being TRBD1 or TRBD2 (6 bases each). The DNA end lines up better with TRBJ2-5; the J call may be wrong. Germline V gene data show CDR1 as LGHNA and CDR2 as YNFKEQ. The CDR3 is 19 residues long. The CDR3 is CASSQALRRGAGGYETQYF. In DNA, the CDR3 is TGTGCCAGCAGCCAAGCCCTACGGAGGGGGGCCGGCGGATATGAGACCCAGTACTTC.

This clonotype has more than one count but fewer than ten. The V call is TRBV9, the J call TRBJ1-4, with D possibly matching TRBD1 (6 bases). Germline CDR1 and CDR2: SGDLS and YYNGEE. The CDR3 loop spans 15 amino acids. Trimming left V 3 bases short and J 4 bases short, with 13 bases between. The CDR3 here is CASSGARGGNEKLFF. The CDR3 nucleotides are TGTGCCAGCAGCGGAGCCAGGGGCGGTAATGAAAAACTGTTTTTT.

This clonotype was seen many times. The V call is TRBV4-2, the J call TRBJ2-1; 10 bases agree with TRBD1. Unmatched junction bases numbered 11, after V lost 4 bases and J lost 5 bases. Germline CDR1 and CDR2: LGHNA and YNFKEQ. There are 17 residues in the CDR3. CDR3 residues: CASSRVEGTGDHNEQFF. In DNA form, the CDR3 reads TGTGCCAGCAGCCGGGTGGAGGGGACAGGGGACCACAATGAGCAGTTCTTC.